This T cell receptor beta chain was found in a study of cytomegalovirus exposure and HLA in healthy donors. Study results and caveats: The number of N-insertions in an Asian-associated ancestry cluster was reportedly below the roughly 670-donor mean in a later analysis.

Trimming stripped 6 bases from V and 5 bases from J, with 16 bases between. CDR1 and CDR2 from the germline V gene are PRHDT and FYEKMQ (reference sequence). The CDR3 consists of 14 residues. The primer mix had 60 Vbeta and 13 Jbeta primers. Profiling relied on immunoSEQ multiplex PCR, and the TCRdb table lists in-frame clones only, not all of them. Here the sample spans some 170,000 clones, roughly 85% being singletons. Turning to this clone: The target antigen is unknown.

The specimen sequenced was PBMCs. This TCR derives from a middle-aged man in good health and CMV-seropositive. The rearrangement joins TRBV13 to TRBJ1-1, with D tentatively TRBD1 (5 bases). The CDR3 DNA is TGTGCCAGCAGGCCACGTTTGGGGGGGACTGAAGCTTTCTTT. Protein sequence: CASRPRLGGTEAFF.